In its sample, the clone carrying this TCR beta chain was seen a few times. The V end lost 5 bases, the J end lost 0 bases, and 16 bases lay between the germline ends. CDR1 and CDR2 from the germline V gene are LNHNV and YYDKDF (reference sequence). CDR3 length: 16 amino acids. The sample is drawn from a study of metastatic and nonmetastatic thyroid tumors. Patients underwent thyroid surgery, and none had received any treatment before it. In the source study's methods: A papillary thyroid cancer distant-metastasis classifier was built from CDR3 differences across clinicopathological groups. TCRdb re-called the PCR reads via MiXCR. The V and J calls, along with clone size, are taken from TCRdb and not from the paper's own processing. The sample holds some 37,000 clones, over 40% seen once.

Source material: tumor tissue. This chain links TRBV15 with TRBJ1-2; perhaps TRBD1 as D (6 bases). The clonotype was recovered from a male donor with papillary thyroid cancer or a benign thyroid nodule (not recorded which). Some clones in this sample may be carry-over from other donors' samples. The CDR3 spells CATSVGRGRANYGYTF. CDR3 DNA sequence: TGTGCCACCAGCGTTGGTCGGGGGCGGGCTAACTATGGCTACACCTTC.